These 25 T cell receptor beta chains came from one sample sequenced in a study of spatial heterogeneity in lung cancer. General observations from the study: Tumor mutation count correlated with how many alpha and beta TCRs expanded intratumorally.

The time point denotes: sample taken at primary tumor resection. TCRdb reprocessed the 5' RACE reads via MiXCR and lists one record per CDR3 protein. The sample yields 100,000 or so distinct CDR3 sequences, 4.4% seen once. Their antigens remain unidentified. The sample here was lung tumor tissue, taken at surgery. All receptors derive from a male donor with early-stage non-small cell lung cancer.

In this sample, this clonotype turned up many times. In nucleotides, the CDR3 is TGCAGCGGAATCGCCTACAATGAGCAGTTCTTC. Its protein is CSGIAYNEQFF. The V call is TRBV29-1, the J call TRBJ2-1; D gene ambiguous. Germline V gene data show CDR1 as SQVTM and CDR2 as ANQGSEA. This CDR3 spans 11 amino acids. V was trimmed by 7 bases and J by 2 bases, leaving 6 bases between them.

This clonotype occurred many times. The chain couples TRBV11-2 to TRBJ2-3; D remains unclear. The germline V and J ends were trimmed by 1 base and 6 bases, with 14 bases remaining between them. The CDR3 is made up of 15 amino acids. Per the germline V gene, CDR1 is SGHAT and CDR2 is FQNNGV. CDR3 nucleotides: TGTGCCAGCAGCTTAGTCACACCGCCCTTCGATACGCAGTATTTT. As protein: CASSLVTPPFDTQYF.

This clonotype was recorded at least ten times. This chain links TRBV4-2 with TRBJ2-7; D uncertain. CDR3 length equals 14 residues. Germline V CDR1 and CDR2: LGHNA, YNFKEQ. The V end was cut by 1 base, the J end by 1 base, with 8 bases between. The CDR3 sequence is CASSQGSSSYEQYF. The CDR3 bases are TGTGCCAGCAGCCAAGGGTCCAGTTCCTACGAGCAGTACTTC.

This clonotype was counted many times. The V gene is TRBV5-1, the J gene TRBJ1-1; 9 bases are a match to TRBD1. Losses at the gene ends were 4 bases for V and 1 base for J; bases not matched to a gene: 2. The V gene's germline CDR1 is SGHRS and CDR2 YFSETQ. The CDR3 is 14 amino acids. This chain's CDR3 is CASSRDRANTEAFF. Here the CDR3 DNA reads TGCGCCAGCAGCCGGGACAGGGCGAACACTGAAGCTTTCTTT.

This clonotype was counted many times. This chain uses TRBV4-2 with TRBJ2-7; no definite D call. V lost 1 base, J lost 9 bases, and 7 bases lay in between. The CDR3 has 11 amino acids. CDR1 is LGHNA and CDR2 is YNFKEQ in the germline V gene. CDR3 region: CASSQVGRQYF. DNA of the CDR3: TGTGCCAGCAGCCAAGTAGGAAGGCAGTACTTC.

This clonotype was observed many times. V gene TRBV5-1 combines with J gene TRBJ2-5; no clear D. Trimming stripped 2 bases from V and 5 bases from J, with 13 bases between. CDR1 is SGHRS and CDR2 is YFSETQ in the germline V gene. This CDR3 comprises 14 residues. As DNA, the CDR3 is TGCGCCAGCAGCTTCGACAAGTACTTGGAGACCCAGTACTTC. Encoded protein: CASSFDKYLETQYF.

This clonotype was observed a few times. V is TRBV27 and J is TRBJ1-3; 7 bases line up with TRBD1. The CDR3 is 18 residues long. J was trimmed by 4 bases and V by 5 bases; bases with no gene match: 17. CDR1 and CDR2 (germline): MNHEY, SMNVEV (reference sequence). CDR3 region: CASSQVGPGQEEGNTIYF. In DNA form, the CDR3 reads TGTGCCAGCAGTCAAGTCGGCCCAGGACAGGAGGAAGGAAACACCATATATTTT.

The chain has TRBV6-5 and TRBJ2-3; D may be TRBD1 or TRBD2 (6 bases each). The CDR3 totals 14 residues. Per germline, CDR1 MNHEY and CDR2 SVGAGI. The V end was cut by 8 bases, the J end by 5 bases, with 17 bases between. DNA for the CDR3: TGTGCCAGCCTAGGGGGACTTACTGGAGATACGCAGTATTTT. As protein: CASLGGLTGDTQYF.

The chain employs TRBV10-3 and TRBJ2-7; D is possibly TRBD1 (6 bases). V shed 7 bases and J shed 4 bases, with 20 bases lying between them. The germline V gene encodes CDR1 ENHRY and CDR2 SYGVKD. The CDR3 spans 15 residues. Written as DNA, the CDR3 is TGTGCCATCACCCCCCCCCCGGGACATTTTTACGAGCAGTACTTC. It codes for CAITPPPGHFYEQYF.

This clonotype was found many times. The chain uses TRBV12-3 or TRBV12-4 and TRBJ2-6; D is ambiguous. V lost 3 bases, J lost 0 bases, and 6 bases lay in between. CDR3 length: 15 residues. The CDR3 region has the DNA TGTGCCAGCAGTTTTTCGATCTCTGGGGCCAACGTCCTGACTTTC. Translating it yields CASSFSISGANVLTF.

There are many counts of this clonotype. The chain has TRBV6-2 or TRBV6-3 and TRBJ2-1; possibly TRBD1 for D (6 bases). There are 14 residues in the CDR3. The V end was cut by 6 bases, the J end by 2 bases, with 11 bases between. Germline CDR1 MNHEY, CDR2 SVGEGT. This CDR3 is CASRDQGTYNEQFF. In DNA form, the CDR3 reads TGTGCCAGCAGAGACCAGGGGACCTACAATGAGCAGTTCTTC.

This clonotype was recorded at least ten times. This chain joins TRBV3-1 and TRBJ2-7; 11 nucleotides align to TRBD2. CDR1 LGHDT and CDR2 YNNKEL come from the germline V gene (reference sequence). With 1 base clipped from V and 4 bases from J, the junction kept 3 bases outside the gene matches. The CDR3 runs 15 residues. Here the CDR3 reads CASSQASGRTYEQYF. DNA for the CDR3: TGTGCCAGCAGCCAAGCTAGCGGGAGGACTTACGAGCAGTACTTC.

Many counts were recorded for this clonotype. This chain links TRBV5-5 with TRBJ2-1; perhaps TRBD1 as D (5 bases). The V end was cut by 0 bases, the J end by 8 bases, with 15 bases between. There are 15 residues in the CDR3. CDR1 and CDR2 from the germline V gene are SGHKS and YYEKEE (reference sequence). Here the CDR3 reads CASSLESAWGDEQFF. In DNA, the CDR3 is TGTGCCAGCAGCTTGGAGTCAGCCTGGGGCGATGAGCAGTTCTTC. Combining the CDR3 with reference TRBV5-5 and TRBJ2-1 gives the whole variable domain DAGVTQSPTHLIKTRGQQVTLRCSPISGHKSVSWYQQVLGQGPQFIFQYYEKEERGRGNFPDRFSARQFPNYSSELNVNALLLGDSALYLCASSLESAWGDEQFFGPGTRLTVL.

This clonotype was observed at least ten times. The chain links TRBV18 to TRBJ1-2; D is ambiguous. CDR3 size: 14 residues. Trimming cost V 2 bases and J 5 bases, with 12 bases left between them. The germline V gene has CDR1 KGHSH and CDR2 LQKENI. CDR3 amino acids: CASSPEGNRYGYTF. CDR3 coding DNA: TGTGCCAGCTCACCAGAGGGAAATAGGTATGGCTACACCTTC.

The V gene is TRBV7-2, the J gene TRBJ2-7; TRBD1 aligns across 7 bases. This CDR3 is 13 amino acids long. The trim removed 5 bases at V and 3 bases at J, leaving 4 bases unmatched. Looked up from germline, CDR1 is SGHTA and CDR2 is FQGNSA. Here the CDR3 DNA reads TGTGCCAGCAGCCCGAGACAGGGCTACGAGCAGTACTTC. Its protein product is CASSPRQGYEQYF.

The DNA for the CDR3 is TGTGCCACTACTGGACTAGCGGGTGGGGAGAATGAGCAGTTCTTC. This gives the protein CATTGLAGGENEQFF. The chain links TRBV2 to TRBJ2-1; 11 bases agree with TRBD2. The CDR3 consists of 15 residues. J gave up 7 bases and V 10 bases, and 12 bases lay outside the gene matches. Germline CDR1 is SNHLY and CDR2 is FYNNEI. Full variable domain (missing parts from reference TRBV2 and TRBJ2-1): EPEVTQTPSHQVTQMGQEVILRCVPISNHLYFYWYRQILGQKVEFLVSFYNNEISEKSEIFDDQFSVERPDGSNFTLKIRSTKLEDSAMYFCATTGLAGGENEQFFGPGTRLTVL.

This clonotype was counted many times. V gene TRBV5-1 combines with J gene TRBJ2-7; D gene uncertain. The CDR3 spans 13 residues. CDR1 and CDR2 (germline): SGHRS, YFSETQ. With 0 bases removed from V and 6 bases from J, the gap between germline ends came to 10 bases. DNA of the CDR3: TGCGCCAGCAGCTTGGGACCTTCGGGCGAGCAGTACTTC. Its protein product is CASSLGPSGEQYF.

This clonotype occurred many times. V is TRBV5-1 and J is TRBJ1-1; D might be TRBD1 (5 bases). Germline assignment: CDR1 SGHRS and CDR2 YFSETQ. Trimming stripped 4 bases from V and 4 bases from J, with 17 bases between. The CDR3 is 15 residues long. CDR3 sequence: CASSGGLGEGTEAFF. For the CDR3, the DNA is TGCGCCAGCAGCGGCGGACTGGGGGAAGGCACTGAAGCTTTCTTT.

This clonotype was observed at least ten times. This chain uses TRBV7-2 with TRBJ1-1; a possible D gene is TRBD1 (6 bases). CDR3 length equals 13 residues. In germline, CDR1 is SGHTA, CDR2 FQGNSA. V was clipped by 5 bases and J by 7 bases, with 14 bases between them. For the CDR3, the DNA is TGTGCCAGCAGCACAGGGACACCAGGTGAAGCTTTCTTT. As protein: CASSTGTPGEAFF.

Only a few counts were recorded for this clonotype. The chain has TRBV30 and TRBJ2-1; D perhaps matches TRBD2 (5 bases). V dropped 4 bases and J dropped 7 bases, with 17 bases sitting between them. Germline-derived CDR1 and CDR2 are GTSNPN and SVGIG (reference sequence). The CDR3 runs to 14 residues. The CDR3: CAWIRGISRNEQFF. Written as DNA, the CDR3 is TGTGCCTGGATAAGAGGGATTAGCCGGAATGAGCAGTTCTTC.

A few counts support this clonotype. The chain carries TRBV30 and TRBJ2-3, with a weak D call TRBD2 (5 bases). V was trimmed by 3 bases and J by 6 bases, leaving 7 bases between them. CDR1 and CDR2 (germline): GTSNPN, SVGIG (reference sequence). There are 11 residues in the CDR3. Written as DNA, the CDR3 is TGTGCCTGGAGGGGAGTCGATACGCAGTATTTT. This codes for CAWRGVDTQYF.

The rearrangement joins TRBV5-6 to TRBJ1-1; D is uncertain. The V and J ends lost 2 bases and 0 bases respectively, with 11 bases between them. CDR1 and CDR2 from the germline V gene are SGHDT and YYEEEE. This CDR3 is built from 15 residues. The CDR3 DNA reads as TGTGCCAGCAGCTTCAGGCCTACTCTGAACACTGAAGCTTTCTTT. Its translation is CASSFRPTLNTEAFF.

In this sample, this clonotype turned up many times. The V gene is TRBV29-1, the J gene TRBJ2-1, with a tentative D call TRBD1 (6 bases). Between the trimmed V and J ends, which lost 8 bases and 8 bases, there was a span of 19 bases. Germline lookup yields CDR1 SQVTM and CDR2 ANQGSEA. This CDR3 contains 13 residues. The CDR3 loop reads CSFTGSAPYEQFF. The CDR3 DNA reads TGCAGCTTTACAGGGTCTGCCCCCTATGAGCAGTTCTTC.

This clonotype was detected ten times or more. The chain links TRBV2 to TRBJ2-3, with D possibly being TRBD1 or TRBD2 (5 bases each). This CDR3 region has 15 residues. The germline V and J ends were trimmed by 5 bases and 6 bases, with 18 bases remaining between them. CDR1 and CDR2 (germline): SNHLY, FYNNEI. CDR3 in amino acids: CASSYQGDRGDTQYF. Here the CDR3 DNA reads TGTGCCAGCAGTTACCAGGGAGATCGGGGTGATACGCAGTATTTT.

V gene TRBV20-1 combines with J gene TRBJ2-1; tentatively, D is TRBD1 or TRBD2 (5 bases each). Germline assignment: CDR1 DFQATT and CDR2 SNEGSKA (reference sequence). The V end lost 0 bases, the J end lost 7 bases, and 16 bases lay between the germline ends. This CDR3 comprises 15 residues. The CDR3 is CSARDLGEYSNEQFF. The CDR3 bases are TGCAGTGCTAGAGATCTGGGGGAGTACTCTAATGAGCAGTTCTTC.